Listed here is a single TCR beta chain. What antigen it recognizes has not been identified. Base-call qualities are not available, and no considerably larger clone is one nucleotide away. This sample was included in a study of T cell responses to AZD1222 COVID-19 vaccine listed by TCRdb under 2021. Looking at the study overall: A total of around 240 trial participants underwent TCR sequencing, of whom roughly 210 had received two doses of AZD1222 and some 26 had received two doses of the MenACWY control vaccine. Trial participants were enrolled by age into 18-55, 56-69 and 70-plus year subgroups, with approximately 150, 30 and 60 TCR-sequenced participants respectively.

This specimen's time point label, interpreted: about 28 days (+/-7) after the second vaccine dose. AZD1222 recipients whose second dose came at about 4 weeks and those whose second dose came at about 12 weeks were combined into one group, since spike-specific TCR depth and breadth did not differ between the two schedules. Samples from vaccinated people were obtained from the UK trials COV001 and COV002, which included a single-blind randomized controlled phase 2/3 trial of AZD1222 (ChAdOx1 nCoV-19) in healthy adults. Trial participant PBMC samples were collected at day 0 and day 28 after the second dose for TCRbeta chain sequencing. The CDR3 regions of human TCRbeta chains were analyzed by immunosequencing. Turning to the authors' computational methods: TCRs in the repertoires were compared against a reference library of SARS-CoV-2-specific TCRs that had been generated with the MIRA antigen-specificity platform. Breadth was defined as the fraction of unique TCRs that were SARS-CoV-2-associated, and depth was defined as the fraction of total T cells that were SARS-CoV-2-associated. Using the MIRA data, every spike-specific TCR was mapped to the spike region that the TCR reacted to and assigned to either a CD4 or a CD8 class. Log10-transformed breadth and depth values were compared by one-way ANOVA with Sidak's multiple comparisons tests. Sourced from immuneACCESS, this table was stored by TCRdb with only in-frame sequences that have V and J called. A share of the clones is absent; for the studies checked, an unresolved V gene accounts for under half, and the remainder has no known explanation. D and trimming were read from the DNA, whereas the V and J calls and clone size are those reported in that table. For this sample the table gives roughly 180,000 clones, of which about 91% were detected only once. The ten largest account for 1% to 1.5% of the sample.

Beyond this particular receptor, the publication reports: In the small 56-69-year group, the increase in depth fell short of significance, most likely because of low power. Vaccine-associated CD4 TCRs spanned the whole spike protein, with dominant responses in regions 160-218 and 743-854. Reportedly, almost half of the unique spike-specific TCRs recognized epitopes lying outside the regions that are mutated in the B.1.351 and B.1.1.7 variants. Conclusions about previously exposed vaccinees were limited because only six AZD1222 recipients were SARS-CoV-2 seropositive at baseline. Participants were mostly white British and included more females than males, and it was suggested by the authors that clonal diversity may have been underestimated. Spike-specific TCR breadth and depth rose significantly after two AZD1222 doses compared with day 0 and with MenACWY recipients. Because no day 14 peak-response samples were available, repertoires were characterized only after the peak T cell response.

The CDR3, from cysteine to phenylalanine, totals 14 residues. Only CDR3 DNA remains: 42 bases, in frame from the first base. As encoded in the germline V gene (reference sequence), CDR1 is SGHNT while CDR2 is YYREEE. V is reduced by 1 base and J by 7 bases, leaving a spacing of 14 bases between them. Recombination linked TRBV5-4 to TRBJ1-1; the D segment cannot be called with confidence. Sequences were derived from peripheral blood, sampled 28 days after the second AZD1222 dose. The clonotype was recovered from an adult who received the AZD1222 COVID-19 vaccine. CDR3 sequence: CASSLRNGRGEAFF. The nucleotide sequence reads TGTGCCAGCAGCTTGCGGAACGGGCGGGGTGAAGCTTTCTTT.